Following are 21 T cell receptor beta chains from one sample sequenced in a study of control samples from healthy donors and cancer patients. The protocol was immunoSEQ multiplex PCR, while the TCRdb copy is restricted to in-frame clones and leaves out a portion. Of about 150,000 clones in the sample, almost 90% were seen once. The sequencing sample was made of blood. These receptors came from a young man in good health.

The chain is built from TRBV7-3 and TRBJ1-6; tentatively, D is TRBD1 (6 bases). Trimming cost V 0 bases and J 7 bases, with 16 bases left between them. Germline V lookup: CDR1 SGHTA, CDR2 FQGTGA. The CDR3 length is 17 residues. The CDR3 sequence is CASSLTVRGVANSPLHF. The CDR3 DNA is TGTGCCAGCAGCTTAACGGTCAGGGGAGTAGCAAATTCACCCCTCCACTTT.

V gene TRBV5-6 combines with J gene TRBJ1-2; 7 nucleotides agree with TRBD1. Per germline, CDR1 SGHDT and CDR2 YYEEEE. V was clipped by 0 bases and J by 4 bases; unmatched bases: 3. This CDR3 comprises 14 residues. The CDR3 sequence: CASSLVTGAYGYTF. Written as DNA, the CDR3 is TGTGCCAGCAGCTTGGTTACAGGGGCCTATGGCTACACCTTC.

This chain joins TRBV7-2 and TRBJ2-7; D might be TRBD1 (6 bases). V lost 5 bases and J 4 bases, leaving 15 bases between the germline ends. This CDR3 is 14 amino acids long. Germline CDR1 SGHTA, CDR2 FQGNSA. This chain's CDR3 is CASSQDFRGYEQYF. In DNA form, the CDR3 reads TGTGCCAGCAGCCAGGACTTCAGGGGTTACGAGCAGTACTTC.

This clone was seen a handful of times. J is TRBJ1-1 and V is TRBV28; 8 nucleotides line up with TRBD1. V was pared by 3 bases and J by 6 bases, with 6 bases of the junction left unmatched. The CDR3 covers 14 residues. CDR1 and CDR2 from the germline V gene are MDHEN and SYDVKM. In DNA, the CDR3 is TGTGCCAGCAGTTTGGCAGGGGGCGGCCCTGAAGCTTTCTTT. It encodes CASSLAGGGPEAFF. Full variable domain (outside the CDR3, taken from reference TRBV28 and TRBJ1-1): DVKVTQSSRYLVKRTGEKVFLECVQDMDHENMFWYRQDPGLGLRLIYFSYDVKMKEKGDIPEGYSVSREKKERFSLILESASTNQTSMYLCASSLAGGGPEAFFGQGTRLTVV.

This clone has at least ten counts. The chain combines TRBV7-9 with TRBJ1-1; TRBD1 agrees at 11 bases. Germline V gives CDR1 SEHNR, CDR2 FQNEAQ (reference sequence). The CDR3 length is 17 residues. With V trimmed by 5 bases and J by 0 bases, 8 bases remained unmatched. The CDR3 is CASSHGTGGDMNTEAFF. The CDR3 nucleotides are TGTGCCAGCAGCCACGGGACAGGGGGAGATATGAACACTGAAGCTTTCTTT. Full variable domain (remainder filled in from reference TRBV7-9 and TRBJ1-1): DTGVSQNPRHKITKRGQNVTFRCDPISEHNRLYWYRQTLGQGPEFLTYFQNEAQLEKSRLLSDRFSAERPKGSFSTLEIQRTEQGDSAMYLCASSHGTGGDMNTEAFFGQGTRLTVV.

V usage is TRBV7-3 and J usage is TRBJ1-6; D call uncertain. V was pared by 3 bases and J by 8 bases, with 5 bases between. CDR3 length equals 12 residues. CDR1 and CDR2 from the germline V gene are SGHTA and FQGTGA. The CDR3 sequence is CASSFLDSPLHF. The CDR3 DNA sequence: TGTGCCAGCAGCTTTTTGGATTCACCCCTCCACTTT.

The chain joins TRBV4-1 to TRBJ2-5; D might be TRBD2 (5 bases). Germline CDR1 MGHRA, CDR2 YSYEKL. CDR3 size: 15 residues. The germline V and J ends were trimmed by 4 bases and 7 bases, with 19 bases remaining between them. In DNA form, the CDR3 reads TGCGCCAGCAGCCCCCAAGACGCGGGTCCAGGGACCCAGTACTTC. Translation: CASSPQDAGPGTQYF.

The V gene is TRBV20-1, the J gene TRBJ2-7, with D perhaps given as TRBD1 or TRBD2 (5 bases each). From germline, CDR1 is DFQATT and CDR2 SNEGSKA (reference sequence). V was cut by 3 bases and J by 2 bases, with 17 bases left in between. CDR3 size: 15 residues. The CDR3 sequence: CSASSDSLFTYEQYF. The CDR3 DNA sequence: TGCAGTGCTAGTAGCGACAGCCTTTTCACCTACGAGCAGTACTTC.

The chain is built from TRBV14 and TRBJ2-5; TRBD2 might be the D (5 bases). This CDR3 contains 13 residues. Germline V CDR1 and CDR2: SGHDN, FVKESK. Trimming shortened V by 4 bases and J by 1 base, and 7 bases separated the two germline ends. CDR3 residues: CASSLDFQETQYF. In DNA form, the CDR3 reads TGTGCCAGCAGCCTGGACTTCCAAGAGACCCAGTACTTC.

With regard to this clone: Other DNA variants within this sample encode the same CDR3. This chain connects TRBV7-2 to TRBJ2-7, with D perhaps matching TRBD2 (6 bases). V was pared by 3 bases and J by 1 base, with 7 bases between. The CDR3 extends over 13 amino acids. The germline gives CDR1 SGHTA, CDR2 FQGNSA. CDR3 protein: CASSFGGSYEQYF. As DNA, the CDR3 is TGTGCCAGCAGCTTCGGGGGTTCCTACGAGCAGTACTTC.

This clone came up once. The chain has TRBV3-1 (or the pseudogene TRBV3-2) and TRBJ2-1; 7 bases match TRBD1. The CDR3 has 14 amino acids. Germline CDR1 is LGHDT and CDR2 is YNNKEL (reference sequence). Trimming took 4 bases from V and 5 from J; bases not matched to a gene: 5. CDR3 loop: CASSRRQGDNEQFF. In DNA, the CDR3 is TGTGCCAGCAGCCGGCGGCAGGGGGACAATGAGCAGTTCTTC.

The rearrangement joins TRBV19 to TRBJ1-1, with 11 nucleotides matching TRBD1. V shed 8 bases and J 1 base; nucleotides not matched to a gene: 15. This CDR3 has 18 residues. The germline V gene encodes CDR1 LNHDA and CDR2 SQIVND (reference sequence). CDR3 loop: CASPRPQDRGLRNTEAFF. CDR3 coding DNA: TGTGCCAGTCCCAGACCTCAGGACAGGGGGCTTCGGAACACTGAAGCTTTCTTT. The complete variable domain, with remaining parts taken from reference TRBV19 and TRBJ1-1, reads DGGITQSPKYLFRKEGQNVTLSCEQNLNHDAMYWYRQDPGQGLRLIYYSQIVNDFQKGDIAEGYSVSREKKESFPLTVTSAQKNPTAFYLCASPRPQDRGLRNTEAFFGQGTRLTVV.

The chain employs TRBV6-6 and TRBJ2-5; 9 bases align to TRBD1. Per germline, CDR1 MNHNY and CDR2 SVGAGI (reference sequence). The CDR3 has 16 amino acids. V lost 2 bases, J lost 4 bases, and 8 bases stayed unmatched. The CDR3 coding sequence is TGTGCCAGCAGTTACCGGAGAACAGGGGGCGCAGAGACCCAGTACTTC. It translates to CASSYRRTGGAETQYF.

The V gene is TRBV28, the J gene TRBJ2-7, with TRBD1 identical over 8 bases. The CDR3 totals 17 residues. V shed 1 base, J shed 2 bases, and the junction held 10 bases outside the gene matches. Per germline, CDR1 MDHEN and CDR2 SYDVKM. The CDR3 DNA is TGTGCCAGCAGTTTATCCTTTCCGGGACAGGTACCCTACGAGCAGTACTTC. Translating gives CASSLSFPGQVPYEQYF.

The CDR3 DNA sequence: TGTGCCAGCAGCCCGACTGTCGCCTGGACAGGGGATACGCAGTATTTT. Amino acids: CASSPTVAWTGDTQYF. The chain has TRBV7-9 and TRBJ2-3; 8 nucleotides line up with TRBD1. This CDR3 spans 16 amino acids. Germline V gives CDR1 SEHNR, CDR2 FQNEAQ (reference sequence). The trim removed 5 bases at V and 6 bases at J, leaving 13 bases unmatched.

The V and J genes are TRBV7-8 and TRBJ2-7; weak D call: TRBD1 (6 bases). V was clipped by 5 bases and J by 1 base, with 18 bases between them. The CDR3 runs 16 residues. Germline CDR1 reads SGHVS; CDR2 reads FQNEAQ. The CDR3: CASSRIHRVPSYEQYF. CDR3 nucleotide sequence: TGTGCCAGCAGCCGAATACACAGGGTACCGTCCTACGAGCAGTACTTC.

This clone was recorded only once. V and J are TRBV5-1 and TRBJ2-1; the match to TRBD1 covers 7 bases. CDR3 length: 16 amino acids. V was clipped by 3 bases and J by 5 bases; unmatched bases: 11. From germline, CDR1 is SGHRS and CDR2 YFSETQ. CDR3 DNA: TGCGCCAGCAGCTCCGAGGTGTCCCAGGGGGACAATGAGCAGTTCTTC. This codes for CASSSEVSQGDNEQFF.

The chain combines TRBV27 with TRBJ1-4, with D possibly being TRBD1 (5 bases). V gave up 6 bases and J gave up 0 bases, with 8 bases separating them. The V gene's germline CDR1 is MNHEY and CDR2 SMNVEV (reference sequence). There are 14 residues in the CDR3. The CDR3 DNA is TGTGCCAGCAGAGGACACGCAACTAATGAAAAACTGTTTTTT. It encodes CASRGHATNEKLFF.

V and J are TRBV7-6 and TRBJ1-2; 7 bases agree with TRBD1. Germline values: CDR1 SGHVS, CDR2 FNYEAQ. Germline trimming cut 3 bases from V and 2 bases from J; bases unmatched to any gene: 6. The length of the CDR3 is 15 residues. The CDR3: CASSLRGGLNYGYTF. The CDR3 nucleotides are TGTGCCAGCAGCTTGAGAGGGGGCCTCAACTATGGCTACACCTTC.

The chain uses TRBV5-1 and TRBJ1-5; 8 nucleotides line up with TRBD1. This CDR3 has 15 residues. CDR1 is SGHRS, CDR2 YFSETQ, per germline. Trimming took 4 bases from V and 4 from J; bases not matched to a gene: 7. The CDR3 sequence is CASSPGGTGNQPQHF. CDR3 bases: TGCGCCAGCAGCCCAGGGGGGACAGGTAATCAGCCCCAGCATTTT.

This clone was seen only a few times. In DNA, the CDR3 is TGTGCCAGCAGCTACAGGGGCAATGAGCAGTTCTTC. Amino acid sequence: CASSYRGNEQFF. This chain uses TRBV11-2 with TRBJ2-1; 7 bases line up with TRBD1. V trimming: 4 bases; J trimming: 6 bases; junction bases outside the gene matches: 0. Germline V CDR1 and CDR2: SGHAT, FQNNGV. There are 12 residues in the CDR3.